The clone carrying this TCR beta chain has a single count. This specimen belongs to a study of CD8 T cells in Susac syndrome. Sequencing of TCR beta covered CD8+ and CD4+ T cells obtained from blood. CDR3 length equals 15 residues. V lost 5 bases to trimming and J lost 3 bases; unmatched junction nucleotides: 6. Germline CDR1 is MNHEY and CDR2 is SVGEGT. The RNA input was about 0.5 to 1 ug, and it was reverse transcribed with random hexamers. Amplification of TCR beta CDR3 by immunoSEQ multiplex PCR spanned 54 Vbeta and 13 Jbeta. From the immunoSEQ multiplex PCR reads, TCRdb called clonotypes with MiXCR, one entry per CDR3 protein. The sample holds about 200,000 distinct CDR3 sequences, 90% to 95% seen once.

This sequence joins TRBV6-2 or TRBV6-3 and TRBJ2-5, with TRBD2 identical over 10 bases. The sequenced sample was CD4+ T cells from PBMCs. The receptor was derived from a human donor in good health. The chain's CDR3 is CASSPWTSGKETQYF. The CDR3 DNA follows: TGTGCCAGCAGTCCTTGGACTAGCGGAAAAGAGACCCAGTACTTC.